This T cell receptor beta chain came from a study of cytomegalovirus exposure and HLA in healthy donors. Study observations and caveats: In the analysis, some V segments, TRBV6-2 and TRBV6-3 included, were excluded as indistinguishable. Among TCR beta chains, those listed as cytomegalovirus-associated numbered more than 150.

Researchers ran the PCR with 60 Vbeta and 13 Jbeta primers. The data were produced by immunoSEQ multiplex PCR, yet TCRdb's version contains in-frame clones alone and is incomplete. Among roughly 150,000 clones, roughly four fifths were seen once, and the ten largest hold about 3.8%. At collection, donors were nominally healthy, but unrecorded immune exposures were probable. Germline CDR1 reads MNHNS; CDR2 reads SASEGT. The V end lost 2 bases, the J end lost 0 bases, and 11 bases lay between the germline ends. The CDR3 is 16 amino acids. In the case of this clone: The target antigen is unknown.

The rearrangement joins TRBV6-1 to TRBJ2-1, with D hard to call. Material for sequencing was PBMCs. The receptor comes from a man aged 45-65 years in good health and CMV-seropositive. The CDR3 DNA is TGTGCCAGCAGTGAATCGGGTCGGAGCTCCTACAATGAGCAGTTCTTC. It codes for CASSESGRSSYNEQFF.